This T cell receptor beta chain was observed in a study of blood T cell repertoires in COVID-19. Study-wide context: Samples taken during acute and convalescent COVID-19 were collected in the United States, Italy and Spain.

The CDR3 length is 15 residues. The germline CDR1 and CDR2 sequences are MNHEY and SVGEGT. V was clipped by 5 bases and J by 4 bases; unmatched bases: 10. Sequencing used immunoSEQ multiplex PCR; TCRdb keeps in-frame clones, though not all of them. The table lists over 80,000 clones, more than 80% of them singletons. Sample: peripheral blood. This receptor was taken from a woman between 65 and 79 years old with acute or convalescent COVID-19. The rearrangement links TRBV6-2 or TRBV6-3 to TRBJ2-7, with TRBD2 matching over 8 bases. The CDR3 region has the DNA TGTGCCAGCAGTCAACCGGGACTAGAAAGATACGAGCAGTACTTC. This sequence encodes CASSQPGLERYEQYF.